One and the same sample provided the 2 T cell receptor beta chains below, sequenced in a study of CD8 T cells in Susac syndrome. An input of about 0.5 to 1 ug of RNA was subjected to reverse transcription using random hexamers. TCRdb re-analysed the immunoSEQ multiplex PCR reads in MiXCR, keeping a single row per CDR3 protein. The sample yields roughly 110,000 distinct CDR3 sequences, 94% seen once. What was sequenced was CD8+ T cells from PBMCs. The receptor source for this set is a human donor with Susac syndrome.

The V gene is TRBV20-1, the J gene TRBJ1-1; D gene unclear. Germline CDR1 DFQATT, CDR2 SNEGSKA (reference sequence). This CDR3 has 14 amino acids. The V and J ends lost 0 bases and 6 bases respectively, with 14 bases between them. As DNA, the CDR3 is TGCAGTGCTAGAGACGACGGAGGATCCTCTGAAGCTTTCTTT. Translating gives CSARDDGGSSEAFF.

The chain joins TRBV7-6 to TRBJ1-2; D ambiguous. V shed 5 bases and J shed 7 bases, with 14 bases lying between them. Germline V gives CDR1 SGHVS, CDR2 FNYEAQ. The CDR3 consists of 13 residues. The CDR3 region is CASSHGPASGYTF. The CDR3 region has the DNA TGTGCCAGCAGCCACGGACCGGCCAGTGGCTACACCTTC.